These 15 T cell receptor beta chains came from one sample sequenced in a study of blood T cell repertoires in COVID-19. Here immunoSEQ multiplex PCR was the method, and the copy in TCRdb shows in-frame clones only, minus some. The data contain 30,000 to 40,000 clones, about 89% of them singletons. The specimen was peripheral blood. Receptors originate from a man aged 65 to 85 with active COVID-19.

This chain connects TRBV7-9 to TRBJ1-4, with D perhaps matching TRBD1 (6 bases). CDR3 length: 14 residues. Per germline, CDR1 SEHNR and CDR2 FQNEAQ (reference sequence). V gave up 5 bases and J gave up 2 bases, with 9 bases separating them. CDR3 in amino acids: CASSRRGTNEKLFF. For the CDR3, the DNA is TGTGCCAGCAGCCGAAGGGGGACTAATGAAAAACTGTTTTTT.

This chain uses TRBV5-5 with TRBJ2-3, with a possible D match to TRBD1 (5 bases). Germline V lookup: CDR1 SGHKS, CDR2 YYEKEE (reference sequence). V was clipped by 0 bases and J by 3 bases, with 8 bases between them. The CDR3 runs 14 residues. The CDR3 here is CASSLDTGTDTQYF. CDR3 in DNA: TGTGCCAGCAGCTTGGATACAGGTACAGATACGCAGTATTTT.

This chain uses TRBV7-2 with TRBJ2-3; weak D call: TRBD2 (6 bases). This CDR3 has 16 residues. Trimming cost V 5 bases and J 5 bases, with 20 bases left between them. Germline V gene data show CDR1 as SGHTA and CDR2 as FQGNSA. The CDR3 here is CASSPVAARGLDTQYF. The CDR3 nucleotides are TGTGCCAGCAGCCCAGTAGCGGCTCGGGGATTAGATACGCAGTATTTT.

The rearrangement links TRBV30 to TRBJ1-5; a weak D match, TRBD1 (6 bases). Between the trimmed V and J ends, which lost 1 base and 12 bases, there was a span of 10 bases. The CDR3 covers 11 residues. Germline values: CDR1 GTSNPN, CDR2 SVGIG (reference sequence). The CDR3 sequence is CAWSATGSQHF. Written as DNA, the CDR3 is TGTGCCTGGAGTGCTACAGGGAGCCAGCATTTT.

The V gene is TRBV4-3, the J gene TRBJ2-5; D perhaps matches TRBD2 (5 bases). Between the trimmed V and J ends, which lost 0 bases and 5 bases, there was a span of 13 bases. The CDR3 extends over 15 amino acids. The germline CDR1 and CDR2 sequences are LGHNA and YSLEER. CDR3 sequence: CASSQDQAAVETQYF. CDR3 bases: TGCGCCAGCAGCCAAGATCAGGCAGCGGTGGAGACCCAGTACTTC.

CDR3 loop: CASDPQHRGRTSGTYEQFF. The DNA of the CDR3 is TGCGCCAGCGATCCCCAACACAGGGGGAGGACTAGCGGGACCTATGAGCAGTTCTTC. The chain has TRBV23-1 and TRBJ2-1; 12 bases are shared with TRBD2. TRBV23-1 is flagged as an ORF with uncertain function. V was pared by 8 bases and J by 8 bases, with 22 bases of the junction left unmatched. This CDR3 contains 19 residues.

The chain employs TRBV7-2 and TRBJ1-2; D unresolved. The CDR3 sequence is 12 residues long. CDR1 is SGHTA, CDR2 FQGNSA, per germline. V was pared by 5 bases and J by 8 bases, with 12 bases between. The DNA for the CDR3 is TGTGCCAGCAGCCCCCGTGGAGACGGCTACACCTTC. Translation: CASSPRGDGYTF.

The CDR3 reads CASSLGSVSAWAYEQYF. The CDR3 DNA follows: TGTGCCAGCAGCTTAGGATCGGTATCAGCGTGGGCCTACGAGCAGTACTTC. V and J are TRBV7-6 and TRBJ2-7; D is uncertain. The V and J ends lost 1 base and 2 bases respectively, with 18 bases between them. CDR1 is SGHVS and CDR2 is FNYEAQ in the germline V gene. There are 17 residues in the CDR3.

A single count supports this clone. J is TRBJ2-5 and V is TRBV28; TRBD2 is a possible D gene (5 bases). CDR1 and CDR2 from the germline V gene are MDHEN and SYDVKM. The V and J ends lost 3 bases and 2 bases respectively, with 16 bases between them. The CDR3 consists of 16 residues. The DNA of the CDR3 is TGTGCCAGCAGTTTTTACCAAAACCCGGGGCAAGAGACCCAGTACTTC. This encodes CASSFYQNPGQETQYF.

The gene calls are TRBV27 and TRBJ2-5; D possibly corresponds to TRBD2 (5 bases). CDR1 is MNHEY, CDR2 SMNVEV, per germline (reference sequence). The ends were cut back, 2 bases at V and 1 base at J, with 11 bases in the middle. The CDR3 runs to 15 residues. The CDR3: CASSLGWTSQETQYF. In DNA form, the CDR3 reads TGTGCCAGCAGTTTAGGTTGGACTTCCCAAGAGACCCAGTACTTC.

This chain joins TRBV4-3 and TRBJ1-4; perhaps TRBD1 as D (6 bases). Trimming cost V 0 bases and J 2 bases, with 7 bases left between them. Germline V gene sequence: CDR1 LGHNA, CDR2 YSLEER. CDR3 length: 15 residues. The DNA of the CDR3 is TGCGCCAGCAGCCAAGAAAGGGGGACTAATGAAAAACTGTTTTTT. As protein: CASSQERGTNEKLFF.

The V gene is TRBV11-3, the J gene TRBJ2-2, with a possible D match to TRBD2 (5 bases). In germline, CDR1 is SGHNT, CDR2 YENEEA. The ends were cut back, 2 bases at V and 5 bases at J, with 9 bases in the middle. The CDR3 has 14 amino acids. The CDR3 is CASSLLGRTGELFF. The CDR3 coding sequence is TGTGCCAGCAGCTTATTGGGGAGAACCGGGGAGCTGTTTTTT.

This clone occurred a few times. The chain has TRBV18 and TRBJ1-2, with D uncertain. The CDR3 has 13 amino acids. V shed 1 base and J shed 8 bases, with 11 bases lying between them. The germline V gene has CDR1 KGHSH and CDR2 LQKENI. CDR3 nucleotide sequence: TGTGCCAGCTCACCACTAGCCGAGGTCGGCTACACCTTC. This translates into CASSPLAEVGYTF.

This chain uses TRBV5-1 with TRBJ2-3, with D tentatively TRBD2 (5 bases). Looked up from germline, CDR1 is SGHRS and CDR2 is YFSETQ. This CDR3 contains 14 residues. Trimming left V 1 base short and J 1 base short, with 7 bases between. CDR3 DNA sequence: TGCGCCAGCAGCTTGAACGGGGGCACAGATACGCAGTATTTT. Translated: CASSLNGGTDTQYF.

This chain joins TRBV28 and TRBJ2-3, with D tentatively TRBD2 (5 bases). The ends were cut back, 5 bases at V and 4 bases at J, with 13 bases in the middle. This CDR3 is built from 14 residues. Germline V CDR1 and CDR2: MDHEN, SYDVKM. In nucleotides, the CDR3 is TGTGCCAGCAGTCTTGAGCGGAGACCAGATACGCAGTATTTT. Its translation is CASSLERRPDTQYF.